The 4 T cell receptor beta chains below come from one sample, sequenced in a study of cytomegalovirus exposure and HLA in healthy donors. In the PCR, 60 Vbeta and 13 Jbeta primers were used. Sequencing was performed with immunoSEQ multiplex PCR; in TCRdb, only in-frame clones are kept and a portion is missing. The data show around 130,000 clones, roughly three quarters seen once. The sample comprised PBMCs. The receptors were sampled from an older woman in good health and CMV-seronegative.

This clone was recorded only once. The chain is built from TRBV29-1 and TRBJ1-2, with D perhaps matching TRBD1 (5 bases). From germline, CDR1 is SQVTM and CDR2 ANQGSEA. This CDR3 has 12 amino acids. Trimming left V 2 bases short and J 2 bases short, with 6 bases between. The CDR3 protein is CSVERGNYGYTF. The CDR3 DNA follows: TGCAGCGTTGAACGGGGGAACTATGGCTACACCTTC. Full variable domain (outside the CDR3, taken from reference TRBV29-1 and TRBJ1-2): SAVISQKPSRDICQRGTSLTIQCQVDSQVTMMFWYRQQPGQSLTLIATANQGSEATYESGFVIDKFPISRPNLTFSTLTVSNMSPEDSSIYLCSVERGNYGYTFGSGTRLTVV.

This clone has just one count. It is likely a read error, because the conserved phenylalanine at the end of the CDR3 is missing. No DNA is shown, since the ends of the CDR3 on it are uncertain; the CDR3 is the one TCRdb lists. This chain connects TRBV20-1 to TRBJ1-2; TRBD1 is the table's D call, not checked against the DNA. The CDR3 length is 11 residues, termini included. Germline values: CDR1 DFQATT, CDR2 SNEGSKA (reference sequence). CDR3 in amino acids: CSARDPPGQGG.

The chain links TRBV5-5 to TRBJ1-2; 7 bases map to TRBD1. The CDR3 spans 17 residues. After removal of 3 bases from V and 0 bases from J, the junction contained 11 bases not matched to a gene. Germline V gives CDR1 SGHKS, CDR2 YYEKEE (reference sequence). The CDR3 loop is CASSYRPGQESNYGYTF. Written as DNA, the CDR3 is TGTGCCAGCAGCTACCGGCCAGGACAGGAATCTAACTATGGCTACACCTTC.

V is TRBV19 and J is TRBJ2-3, with 9 bases lining up with TRBD1. Germline assignment: CDR1 LNHDA and CDR2 SQIVND (reference sequence). The CDR3 sequence is 14 residues long. After removal of 9 bases from V and 4 bases from J, the junction contained 8 bases not matched to a gene. The CDR3 region has the DNA TGTGCCAGCAGGGACAGGGCTTCTGCAGATACGCAGTATTTT. The encoded protein is CASRDRASADTQYF.